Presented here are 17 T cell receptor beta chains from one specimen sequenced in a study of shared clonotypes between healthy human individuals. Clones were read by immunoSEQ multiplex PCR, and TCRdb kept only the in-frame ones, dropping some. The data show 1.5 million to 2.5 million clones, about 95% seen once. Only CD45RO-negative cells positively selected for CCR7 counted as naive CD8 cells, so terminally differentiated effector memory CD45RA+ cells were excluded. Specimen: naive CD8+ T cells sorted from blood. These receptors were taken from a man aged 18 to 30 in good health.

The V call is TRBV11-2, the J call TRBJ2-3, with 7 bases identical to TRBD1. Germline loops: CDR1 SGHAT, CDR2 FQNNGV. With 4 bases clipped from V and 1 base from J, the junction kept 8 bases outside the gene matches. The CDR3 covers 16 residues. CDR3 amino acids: CASSYRGGWGTDTQYF. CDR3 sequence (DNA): TGTGCCAGCAGCTACAGAGGGGGCTGGGGCACAGATACGCAGTATTTT.

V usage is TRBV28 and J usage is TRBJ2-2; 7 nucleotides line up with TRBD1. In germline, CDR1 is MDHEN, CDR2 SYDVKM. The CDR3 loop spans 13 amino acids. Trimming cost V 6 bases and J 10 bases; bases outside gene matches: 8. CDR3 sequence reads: CASSPRQGLELFF. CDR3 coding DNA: TGTGCCAGCAGCCCAAGACAGGGCTTGGAGCTGTTTTTT.

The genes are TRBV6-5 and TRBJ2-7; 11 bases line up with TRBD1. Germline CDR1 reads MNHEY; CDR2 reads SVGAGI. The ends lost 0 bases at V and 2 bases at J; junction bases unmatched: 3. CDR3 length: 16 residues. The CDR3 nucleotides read TGTGCCAGCAGTTACTCGGCGGGACAGGGGGCCTACGAGCAGTACTTC. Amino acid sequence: CASSYSAGQGAYEQYF.

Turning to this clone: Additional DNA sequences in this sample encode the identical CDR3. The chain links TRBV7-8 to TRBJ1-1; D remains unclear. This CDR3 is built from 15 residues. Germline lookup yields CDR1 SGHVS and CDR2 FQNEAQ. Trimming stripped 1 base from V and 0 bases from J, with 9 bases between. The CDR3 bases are TGTGCCAGCAGCTTAGGGCCAGGCTTGAACACTGAAGCTTTCTTT. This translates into CASSLGPGLNTEAFF.

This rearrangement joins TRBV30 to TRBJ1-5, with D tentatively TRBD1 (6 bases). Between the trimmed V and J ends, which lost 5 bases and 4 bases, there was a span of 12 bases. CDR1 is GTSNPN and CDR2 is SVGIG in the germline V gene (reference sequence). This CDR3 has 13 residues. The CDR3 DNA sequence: TGTGCCTGGGACGGACAGAATAATCAGCCCCAGCATTTT. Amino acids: CAWDGQNNQPQHF.

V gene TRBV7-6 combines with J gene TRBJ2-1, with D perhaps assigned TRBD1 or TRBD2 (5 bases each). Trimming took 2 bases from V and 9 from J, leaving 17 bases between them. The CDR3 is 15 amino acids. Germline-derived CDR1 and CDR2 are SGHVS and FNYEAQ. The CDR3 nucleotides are TGTGCCAGCAGCTTACAGGGAGCCCCCACAACTGAGCAGTTCTTC. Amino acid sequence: CASSLQGAPTTEQFF.

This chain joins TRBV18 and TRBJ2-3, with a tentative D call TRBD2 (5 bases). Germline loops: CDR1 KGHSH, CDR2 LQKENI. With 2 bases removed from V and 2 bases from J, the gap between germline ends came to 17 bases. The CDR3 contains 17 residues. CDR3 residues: CASSPITLPGNTDTQYF. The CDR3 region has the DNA TGTGCCAGCTCACCAATTACCCTCCCGGGGAACACAGATACGCAGTATTTT.

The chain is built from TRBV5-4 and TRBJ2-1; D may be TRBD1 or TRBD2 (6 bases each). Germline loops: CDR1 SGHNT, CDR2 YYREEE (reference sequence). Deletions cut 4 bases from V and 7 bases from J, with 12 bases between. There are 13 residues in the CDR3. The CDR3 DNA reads TGTGCCAGCAGCCCGGGGGCGGGGAATGAGCAGTTCTTC. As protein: CASSPGAGNEQFF.

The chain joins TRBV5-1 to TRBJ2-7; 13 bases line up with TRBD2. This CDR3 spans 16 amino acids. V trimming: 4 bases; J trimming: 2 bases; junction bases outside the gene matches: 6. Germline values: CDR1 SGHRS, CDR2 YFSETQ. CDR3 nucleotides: TGCGCCAGCAGCCCACCTACTAGCGGGGGGGCCTACGAGCAGTACTTC. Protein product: CASSPPTSGGAYEQYF.

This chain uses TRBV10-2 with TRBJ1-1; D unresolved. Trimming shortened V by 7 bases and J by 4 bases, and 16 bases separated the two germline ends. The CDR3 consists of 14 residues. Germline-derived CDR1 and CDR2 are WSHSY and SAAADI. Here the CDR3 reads CASMLSVLGTEAFF. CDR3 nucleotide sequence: TGCGCCAGCATGCTATCAGTTTTAGGCACTGAAGCTTTCTTT.

The CDR3 sequence is CASSPTGQTYEQYF. The CDR3 nucleotides read TGTGCCAGCTCCCCTACGGGACAGACCTACGAGCAGTACTTC. This chain uses TRBV18 with TRBJ2-7; 7 nucleotides match TRBD1. Germline V gene lookup returns CDR1 KGHSH and CDR2 LQKENI. Unmatched junction bases numbered 7, after V lost 6 bases and J lost 2 bases. CDR3 size: 14 residues.

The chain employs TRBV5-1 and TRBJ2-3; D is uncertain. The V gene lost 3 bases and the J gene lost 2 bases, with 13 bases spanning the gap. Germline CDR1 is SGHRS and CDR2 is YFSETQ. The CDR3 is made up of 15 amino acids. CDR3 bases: TGCGCCAGCAGCTACCAATCTGTCTTCACAGATACGCAGTATTTT. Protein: CASSYQSVFTDTQYF.

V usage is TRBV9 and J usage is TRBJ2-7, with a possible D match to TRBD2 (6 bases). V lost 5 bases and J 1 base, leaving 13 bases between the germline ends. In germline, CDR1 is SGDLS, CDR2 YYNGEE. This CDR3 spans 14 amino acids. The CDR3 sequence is CASSWGDGSYEQYF. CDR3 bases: TGTGCCAGCAGTTGGGGGGACGGATCCTACGAGCAGTACTTC.

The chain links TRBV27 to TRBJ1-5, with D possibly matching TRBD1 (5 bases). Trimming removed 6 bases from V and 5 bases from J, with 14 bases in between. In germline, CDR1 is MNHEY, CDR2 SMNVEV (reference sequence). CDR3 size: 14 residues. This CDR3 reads CASSPVEGYQPQHF. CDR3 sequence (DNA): TGTGCCAGCAGCCCGGTTGAGGGGTATCAGCCCCAGCATTTT.

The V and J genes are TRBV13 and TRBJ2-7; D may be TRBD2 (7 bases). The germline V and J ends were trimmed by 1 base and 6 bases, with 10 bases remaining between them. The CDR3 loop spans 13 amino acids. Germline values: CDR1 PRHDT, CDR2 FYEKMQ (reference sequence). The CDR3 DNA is TGTGCCAGCAGCTTAGAGGGGGGGCTCGAGCAGTACTTC. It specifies CASSLEGGLEQYF.

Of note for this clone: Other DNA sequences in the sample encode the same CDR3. Here the CDR3 DNA reads TGTGCCAGCAGCCCTAGCGGGGGTTCTTACGAGCAGTACTTC. Its protein is CASSPSGGSYEQYF. V and J are TRBV9 and TRBJ2-7; 10 bases fit TRBD2. Per germline, CDR1 SGDLS and CDR2 YYNGEE. Trimming cost V 4 bases and J 4 bases; bases outside gene matches: 5. This CDR3 comprises 14 residues.

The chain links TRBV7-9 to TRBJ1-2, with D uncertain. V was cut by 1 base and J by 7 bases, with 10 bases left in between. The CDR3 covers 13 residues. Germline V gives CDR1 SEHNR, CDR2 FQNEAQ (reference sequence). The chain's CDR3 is CASSLDNLGGYTF. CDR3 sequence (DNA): TGTGCCAGCAGCTTAGACAACCTGGGTGGCTACACCTTC. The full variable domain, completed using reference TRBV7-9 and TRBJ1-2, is DTGVSQNPRHKITKRGQNVTFRCDPISEHNRLYWYRQTLGQGPEFLTYFQNEAQLEKSRLLSDRFSAERPKGSFSTLEIQRTEQGDSAMYLCASSLDNLGGYTFGSGTRLTVV.